Shown below are 27 T cell receptor beta chains from a single sample sequenced in a study of shared clonotypes between healthy human individuals. Profiling relied on immunoSEQ multiplex PCR, and the TCRdb table lists in-frame clones only, not all of them. In the table there are about 1 million clones, around three quarters of which are singletons. Sequences were obtained from memory CD4+ T cells from PBMCs. Subset defined: CD45RA-negative fraction. The receptors were sampled from a man aged 18 to 30 in good health. Some clones in this sample may be carry-over from other donors' samples.

This rearrangement joins TRBV7-3 to TRBJ2-1; 7 nucleotides line up with TRBD1. The CDR3 has 13 residues. The V gene's germline CDR1 is SGHTA and CDR2 FQGTGA. The V gene end was trimmed by 5 bases and the J gene end by 7 bases; junction bases not matched to a gene: 5. CDR3: CASSTTGQNEQFF. In DNA, the CDR3 is TGTGCCAGCAGCACGACAGGGCAGAATGAGCAGTTCTTC.

A note on this clone: In the same sample, other DNA sequences code for this CDR3. The chain employs TRBV9 and TRBJ2-3; 10 bases fit TRBD2. The CDR3 runs 16 residues. Losses at the gene ends were 4 bases for V and 0 bases for J; bases not matched to a gene: 5. In germline, CDR1 is SGDLS, CDR2 YYNGEE. The CDR3, as DNA: TGTGCCAGCAGCCCCCGGACTAGCGGAAGCACAGATACGCAGTATTTT. Its translation: CASSPRTSGSTDTQYF. The variable domain in full, with the rest retrieved from reference TRBV9 and TRBJ2-3, is DSGVTQTPKHLITATGQRVTLRCSPRSGDLSVYWYQQSLDQGLQFLIQYYNGEERAKGNILERFSAQQFPDLHSELNLSSLELGDSALYFCASSPRTSGSTDTQYFGPGTRLTVL.

The chain joins TRBV7-8 to TRBJ2-3; possible D gene TRBD2, 5 bases. The V end was cut by 7 bases, the J end by 1 base, with 12 bases between. The germline CDR1 and CDR2 sequences are SGHVS and FQNEAQ. There are 14 residues in the CDR3. CDR3 in DNA: TGTGCCAGCACCGGGGAGTCTGGCACAGATACGCAGTATTTT. Amino acid sequence: CASTGESGTDTQYF.

Regarding this clone: At the DNA level, this CDR3 is encoded by other sequences in the same sample as well. The rearrangement uses TRBV9 and TRBJ2-3, with D tentatively TRBD1 or TRBD2 (5 bases each). The CDR3 consists of 14 residues. Looked up from germline, CDR1 is SGDLS and CDR2 is YYNGEE. Trimming stripped 0 bases from V and 1 base from J, with 6 bases between. The chain's CDR3 is CASSVEGRTDTQYF. For the CDR3, the DNA is TGTGCCAGCAGCGTAGAGGGACGCACAGATACGCAGTATTTT. Full variable domain (remainder filled in from reference TRBV9 and TRBJ2-3): DSGVTQTPKHLITATGQRVTLRCSPRSGDLSVYWYQQSLDQGLQFLIQYYNGEERAKGNILERFSAQQFPDLHSELNLSSLELGDSALYFCASSVEGRTDTQYFGPGTRLTVL.

The chain employs TRBV4-1 and TRBJ1-5; 8 positions match TRBD1. The CDR3 is made up of 15 amino acids. V dropped 1 base and J dropped 3; count of bases not matched to a gene: 2. Germline V gene sequence: CDR1 MGHRA, CDR2 YSYEKL. In DNA, the CDR3 is TGCGCCAGCAGCCAAGGGACAGGGCTCAATCAGCCCCAGCATTTT. Protein product: CASSQGTGLNQPQHF.

This clone has a handful of counts. The J gene is TRBJ2-1, the V gene TRBV5-1; D may be TRBD1 (5 bases). The CDR3 contains 15 residues. Germline CDR1 SGHRS, CDR2 YFSETQ. V lost 5 bases to trimming and J lost 0 bases, with 12 bases between them. CDR3 amino acids: CASRWTFSSYNEQFF. In DNA form, the CDR3 reads TGCGCCAGCAGGTGGACATTCAGCTCCTACAATGAGCAGTTCTTC.

The chain joins TRBV28 to TRBJ1-1; 8 bases align to TRBD1. Germline V gene lookup returns CDR1 MDHEN and CDR2 SYDVKM. This CDR3 comprises 15 residues. J was trimmed by 0 bases and V by 6 bases; bases with no gene match: 6. The chain's CDR3 is CASRRTGLLNTEAFF. The CDR3 DNA sequence: TGTGCCAGCAGAAGGACAGGGCTCCTGAACACTGAAGCTTTCTTT.

Worth noting for this clone: Other DNA sequences from this sample encode an identical CDR3 as well. V and J are TRBV28 and TRBJ1-1; a weak D match, TRBD1 (6 bases). Germline-derived CDR1 and CDR2 are MDHEN and SYDVKM. With 3 bases removed from V and 3 bases from J, the gap between germline ends came to 8 bases. The CDR3 spans 13 residues. The CDR3 DNA sequence: TGTGCCAGCAGTTTGGACAGATACACTGAAGCTTTCTTT. This gives the protein CASSLDRYTEAFF.

This clone was seen ten or more times. This sequence joins TRBV6-1 and TRBJ1-2, with 10 bases identical to TRBD1. Germline CDR1 and CDR2: MNHNS and SASEGT. V lost 7 bases to trimming and J lost 5 bases; unmatched junction nucleotides: 10. CDR3 size: 15 residues. The CDR3 bases are TGTGCCAGCACCCAAAGGGGGGACAGGGGATATGGCTACACCTTC. It specifies CASTQRGDRGYGYTF.

J is TRBJ2-1 and V is TRBV6-4; the match to TRBD2 covers 7 bases. This CDR3 has 15 residues. The V segment lost 3 bases and the J segment 4 bases; nucleotides outside the gene matches: 6. The germline V gene has CDR1 MRHNA and CDR2 SNTAGT. CDR3: CASSESWEGYNEQFF. For the CDR3, the DNA is TGTGCCAGCAGTGAGTCGTGGGAGGGTTACAATGAGCAGTTCTTC.

This clone appeared once. DNA for the CDR3: TGTGCCAGCAACCGGGCAGGGGTCACCTACGAGCAGTACTTC. Translating gives CASNRAGVTYEQYF. V gene TRBV2 combines with J gene TRBJ2-7; possibly TRBD1 for D (6 bases). With 7 bases removed from V and 2 bases from J, the gap between germline ends came to 15 bases. There are 14 residues in the CDR3. Germline V gene sequence: CDR1 SNHLY, CDR2 FYNNEI.

The V and J genes are TRBV14 and TRBJ1-2; 8 bases map to TRBD1. The V gene end was trimmed by 5 bases and the J gene end by 5 bases; junction bases not matched to a gene: 7. The CDR3 is 14 residues long. CDR1 is SGHDN and CDR2 is FVKESK in the germline V gene. The chain's CDR3 is CASSAGQGRYGYTF. Written as DNA, the CDR3 is TGTGCCAGCAGCGCTGGACAGGGAAGATATGGCTACACCTTC.

This clone was recorded once. This rearrangement joins TRBV28 to TRBJ2-7, with 10 bases matching TRBD1. CDR1 and CDR2 (germline): MDHEN, SYDVKM. The CDR3 runs to 15 residues. The ends lost 3 bases at V and 3 bases at J; junction bases unmatched: 5. The CDR3 reads CASSFPGQGSYEQYF. CDR3 coding DNA: TGTGCCAGCAGTTTTCCGGGACAGGGGAGCTACGAGCAGTACTTC.

A remark on this clone: Other nucleotide sequences from this sample produce the same CDR3. The chain has TRBV18 and TRBJ1-1, with D unresolved. The length of the CDR3 is 13 residues. The germline CDR1 and CDR2 sequences are KGHSH and LQKENI. The V gene lost 2 bases and the J gene lost 0 bases, with 4 bases spanning the gap. Written as DNA, the CDR3 is TGTGCCAGCTCACCAGGTATGAACACTGAAGCTTTCTTT. The encoded protein is CASSPGMNTEAFF.

The chain carries TRBV5-1 and TRBJ2-3, with D tentatively TRBD1 (6 bases). The ends were cut back, 0 bases at V and 6 bases at J, with 17 bases in the middle. The length of the CDR3 is 16 residues. Germline V gene sequence: CDR1 SGHRS, CDR2 YFSETQ. CDR3 DNA: TGCGCCAGCAGCTTGGGATATCGGCTGGGGGCGGATACGCAGTATTTT. It is translated as CASSLGYRLGADTQYF.

The chain joins TRBV7-2 to TRBJ2-2, with TRBD2 matching 10 bases. The V gene's germline CDR1 is SGHTA and CDR2 FQGNSA. The CDR3 has 17 amino acids. With 4 bases clipped from V and 5 bases from J, the junction kept 10 bases outside the gene matches. The CDR3 sequence: CASSSLLAGLRTGELFF. In DNA, the CDR3 is TGTGCCAGCAGCTCCTTACTAGCGGGATTAAGGACCGGGGAGCTGTTTTTT. The full variable domain, in which reference TRBV7-2 and TRBJ2-2 provide the parts outside the CDR3, is GAGVSQSPSNKVTEKGKDVELRCDPISGHTALYWYRQSLGQGLEFLIYFQGNSAPDKSGLPSDRFSAERTGGSVSTLTIQRTQQEDSAVYLCASSSLLAGLRTGELFFGEGSRLTVL.

This clone has only a few counts. The gene calls are TRBV28 and TRBJ1-1; D ambiguous. Trimming removed 8 bases at V and 0 bases at J, with 13 bases between. In germline, CDR1 is MDHEN, CDR2 SYDVKM. The CDR3 runs 14 residues. The CDR3, as DNA: TGTGCCAGCCATCAACCTGTATTGAACACTGAAGCTTTCTTT. This gives the protein CASHQPVLNTEAFF.

The gene calls are TRBV7-8 and TRBJ2-5; no clear D gene. V lost 3 bases, J lost 3 bases, and 5 bases lay in between. The V gene's germline CDR1 is SGHVS and CDR2 FQNEAQ. The CDR3 has 12 amino acids. This CDR3 is CASSFLKETQYF. The CDR3 bases are TGTGCCAGCAGCTTTTTGAAAGAGACCCAGTACTTC. Supplemented by reference TRBV7-8 and TRBJ2-5, the full variable domain reads GAGVSQSPRYKVAKRGQDVALRCDPISGHVSLFWYQQALGQGPEFLTYFQNEAQLDKSGLPSDRFFAERPEGSVSTLKIQRTQQEDSAVYLCASSFLKETQYFGPGTRLLVL.

This chain joins TRBV5-1 and TRBJ2-7, with D possibly TRBD1 on 6 matching bases. CDR1 and CDR2 from the germline V gene are SGHRS and YFSETQ. V was pared by 3 bases and J by 3 bases, with 16 bases between. CDR3 length: 15 residues. In DNA form, the CDR3 reads TGCGCCAGCAGCTGGATAGCCGGGACAAACTACGAGCAGTACTTC. Translated: CASSWIAGTNYEQYF.

V usage is TRBV5-1 and J usage is TRBJ1-5; the D is unclear. With 4 bases removed from V and 1 base from J, the gap between germline ends came to 15 bases. Per germline, CDR1 SGHRS and CDR2 YFSETQ. CDR3 length: 16 amino acids. The CDR3 here is CASSEGSGGSNQPQHF. The CDR3 nucleotides read TGCGCCAGCAGCGAAGGCTCTGGTGGGAGCAATCAGCCCCAGCATTTT.

The chain carries TRBV30 and TRBJ2-1; a possible D gene is TRBD2 (6 bases). Germline V gene sequence: CDR1 GTSNPN, CDR2 SVGIG (reference sequence). V lost 0 bases, J lost 9 bases, and 12 bases lay in between. This CDR3 has 13 residues. In nucleotides, the CDR3 is TGTGCCTGGAGTGTATCATTCGGGGGTGAGCAGTTCTTC. This sequence encodes CAWSVSFGGEQFF.

The rearrangement joins TRBV10-3 to TRBJ2-1; 15 nucleotides align to TRBD2. The CDR3 runs 15 residues. Germline assignment: CDR1 ENHRY and CDR2 SYGVKD. V shed 6 bases and J 9 bases; nucleotides not matched to a gene: 6. CDR3 DNA: TGTGCCATCAGCCGGACTAGCGGGAGGGCCGTTGAGCAGTTCTTC. It encodes CAISRTSGRAVEQFF.

This chain joins TRBV6-5 and TRBJ2-7; 9 bases fit TRBD2. The J segment lost 0 bases and the V segment lost 6 bases, leaving 6 bases of the junction unmatched. CDR3 size: 15 residues. Germline lookup yields CDR1 MNHEY and CDR2 SVGAGI. The CDR3 here is CASRASGAVSYEQYF. The CDR3 DNA follows: TGTGCCAGCAGAGCTAGCGGGGCCGTCTCCTACGAGCAGTACTTC.

V and J are TRBV7-3 and TRBJ2-5; D could derive from TRBD1 or TRBD2 (6 bases each). The CDR3 is made up of 16 amino acids. The germline V and J ends were trimmed by 2 bases and 5 bases, with 18 bases remaining between them. Germline V gene sequence: CDR1 SGHTA, CDR2 FQGTGA. In nucleotides, the CDR3 is TGTGCCAGCAGCTTAGAGGCGGGACAAGAGTGGGAGACCCAGTACTTC. Encoded protein: CASSLEAGQEWETQYF.

The V call is TRBV2, the J call TRBJ2-7; D is unresolved. Germline V gives CDR1 SNHLY, CDR2 FYNNEI. V lost 2 bases to trimming and J lost 4 bases, with 9 bases between them. The CDR3 spans 13 residues. The CDR3: CASSETMAYEQYF. The CDR3 DNA reads as TGTGCCAGCAGTGAAACGATGGCGTACGAGCAGTACTTC.

This clone has ten or more counts. The chain joins TRBV5-3 to TRBJ2-7, with D tentatively TRBD1 (6 bases). TRBV5-3 is placed among ORFs of uncertain function. V lost 2 bases, J lost 3 bases, and 15 bases lay in between. The CDR3 covers 15 residues. CDR3 bases: TGTGCCAGAAGCTTAAACCCGGGACATTACTACGAGCAGTACTTC. As protein: CARSLNPGHYYEQYF.

V is TRBV27 and J is TRBJ2-2; the match to TRBD1 covers 9 bases. CDR3 size: 16 residues. Looked up from germline, CDR1 is MNHEY and CDR2 is SMNVEV (reference sequence). V lost 3 bases, J lost 5 bases, and 7 bases stayed unmatched. The CDR3, as DNA: TGTGCCAGCAGTTTTCTTGTGGGACAGGGAACCGGGGAGCTGTTTTTT. This encodes CASSFLVGQGTGELFF.